One sample yielded the 7 T cell receptor beta chains listed below, sequenced in a study of identical twins. TCRdb analysed the 5' RACE reads with MiXCR anew, one entry per CDR3 protein. Among nearly 650,000 distinct CDR3 sequences listed, about 7.1% were seen once. These records were also assigned to another study, of yellow fever vaccine responses in identical twins.

Sequencing was done on a sample of PBMCs. The receptors were gathered from a woman between 18 and 30 years old in good health.

This clonotype has a handful of counts. The chain employs TRBV27 and TRBJ2-2; 9 positions match TRBD1. CDR1 is MNHEY, CDR2 SMNVEV, per germline (reference sequence). The CDR3 extends over 17 amino acids. With 6 bases clipped from V and 3 bases from J, the junction kept 11 bases outside the gene matches. CDR3 sequence reads: CASSTTGTGWDTGELFF. The CDR3 nucleotides read TGTGCCAGCAGCACCACCGGGACAGGGTGGGACACCGGGGAGCTGTTTTTT.

A few counts support this clonotype. Relative to the germline gene, one junction end is altered; a read error may explain this. This rearrangement joins TRBV7-9 to TRBJ2-1; the match to TRBD2 covers 8 bases. Per the germline V gene, CDR1 is SEHNR and CDR2 is FQNEAQ (reference sequence). This CDR3 is 13 amino acids long. The CDR3 nucleotides are TGTGCCAGCAGCCCTAGCCCGACTAGCGAGGTCGGCTTC. Its protein product is CASSPSPTSEVGF.

This clonotype was counted a few times. The V and J genes are TRBV27 and TRBJ1-4, with 10 bases that match TRBD1. Per germline, CDR1 MNHEY and CDR2 SMNVEV (reference sequence). The length of the CDR3 is 14 residues. V lost 5 bases and J lost 7; bases outside the gene matches: 4. The CDR3 region is CASSDRGPGEKLFF. CDR3 bases: TGTGCCAGCAGTGACAGGGGGCCCGGTGAAAAACTGTTTTTT.

This clonotype came up a few times. This sequence joins TRBV6-1 and TRBJ2-3; 7 nucleotides line up with TRBD2. The J segment lost 0 bases and the V segment lost 5 bases, leaving 11 bases of the junction unmatched. The CDR3 sequence is 17 residues long. Germline V CDR1 and CDR2: MNHNS, SASEGT. The CDR3 sequence: CASSPEARGRSTDTQYF. The CDR3 bases are TGTGCCAGCAGTCCTGAAGCGCGGGGGAGGAGCACAGATACGCAGTATTTT.

This chain uses TRBV4-1 with TRBJ2-5; no clear D. The CDR3 contains 19 residues. The V end was cut by 1 base, the J end by 2 bases, with 23 bases between. Germline V gene sequence: CDR1 MGHRA, CDR2 YSYEKL. The CDR3 spells CASSQADRSQRATQETQYF. The CDR3 coding sequence is TGCGCCAGCAGCCAAGCCGACCGCTCACAGAGAGCAACACAAGAGACCCAGTACTTC.

This clonotype was detected a few times. This chain connects TRBV24-1 to TRBJ2-1; TRBD1 is a possible D gene (6 bases). The CDR3 loop spans 15 amino acids. V lost 1 base to trimming and J lost 1 base, with 7 bases between them. Per the germline V gene, CDR1 is KGHDR and CDR2 is SFDVKD. CDR3 coding DNA: TGTGCCACCAGTGATTTAACAGGGTCCTACAATGAGCAGTTCTTC. It yields the protein CATSDLTGSYNEQFF.

The chain couples TRBV5-6 to TRBJ2-2; D may be TRBD2 (5 bases). Germline assignment: CDR1 SGHDT and CDR2 YYEEEE. This CDR3 has 14 amino acids. Trimming pared 4 bases from V and 5 bases from J, leaving 12 bases between. The CDR3, as DNA: TGTGCCAGCAGCGACGGCCGGGGTACCGGGGAGCTGTTTTTT. Protein: CASSDGRGTGELFF.